A selection of T cell receptor beta chains follows, all from one sample in a study of blood T cell repertoires in COVID-19. Using immunoSEQ multiplex PCR, the repertoire was profiled, and TCRdb retains in-frame clones only, with some absent. The data hold 180,000 or so clones, with about 81% observed a single time. The sequencing input was peripheral blood. These receptors came from a woman of 80 years or more with COVID-19, enrolled during active disease. Both conserved end residues are part of each CDR3. The D gene is left open where the match is weak.

D gene,J gene,V gene,CDR3 protein
.,TRBJ1-2,TRBV5-1,CASSLMGDPDYGYTF
TRBD2,TRBJ2-3,TRBV11-2,CASSPRLAGVLRGDTQYF
.,TRBJ2-3,TRBV11-3,CASSFVRGARADTQYF
TRBD1,TRBJ1-6,TRBV11-3,CASSFTGGITYNSPLHF
TRBD2,TRBJ2-2,TRBV11-3,CASSISGKGTGELFF
TRBD2,TRBJ2-5,TRBV9,CASSVGGAQETQYF
TRBD1,TRBJ1-4,TRBV14,CASSQELPGQINEKLFF
.,TRBJ1-4,TRBV6-5,CASSLRTTNEKLFF
TRBD1,TRBJ2-7,TRBV3-1/TRBV3-2,CASSQKGQVHEQYF
TRBD2,TRBJ2-2,TRBV7-6,CASSSLAGGPGELFF
.,TRBJ1-1,TRBV15,CATSRDRTGRAEAFF
.,TRBJ2-1,TRBV13,CASSFSGSYNEQFF
.,TRBJ1-2,TRBV19,CASRGAPYGYTF
.,TRBJ2-7,TRBV15,CATSREYLYEQYF
TRBD2,TRBJ2-7,TRBV11-2,CASSFRTSVDEQYF
.,TRBJ2-7,TRBV4-1,CASSPSEWQGSYEQYF
TRBD1,TRBJ1-4,TRBV7-6,CASSPGQDSTNEKLFF
.,TRBJ1-2,TRBV7-2,CASSFRDTSYGYTF
.,TRBJ2-2,TRBV7-9,CASSLGTGGETGELFF
.,TRBJ2-7,TRBV4-2,CASSQEHAYEQYF
TRBD2,TRBJ2-7,TRBV2,CASRGLATRDEQYF
.,TRBJ2-3,TRBV3-1/TRBV3-2,CASSHHTDTQYF
.,TRBJ1-2,TRBV2,CASSELAGTYGYTF
TRBD1,TRBJ1-6,TRBV7-9,CASRPTGAIGYNSPLHF
.,TRBJ1-1,TRBV9,CASRDGPTENTEAFF
TRBD1,TRBJ1-3,TRBV7-9,CASRRERTGSGNTIYF
.,TRBJ1-1,TRBV27,CASSPQTPNTEAFF
.,TRBJ1-1,TRBV2,CASRVWIRGTEAFF
.,TRBJ1-2,TRBV15,CATSRDRSGSSGYTF
TRBD2,TRBJ2-1,TRBV24-1,CATSDLPSGSGNEQFF
TRBD1,TRBJ2-7,TRBV6-2/TRBV6-3,CASSWDRVSSYEQYF
.,TRBJ1-1,TRBV5-1,CASSLGTVMNTEAFF
TRBD1,TRBJ1-2,TRBV6-5,CASRITGGWDGYTF
TRBD1,TRBJ2-7,TRBV19,CASSRRTGRNSVIHEQYF
.,TRBJ1-5,TRBV21-1,CASTGRGRLGLPNQPQHF